Shown below are 23 T cell receptor beta chains from a single sample sequenced in a study of blood T cell repertoires in COVID-19. The data were produced by immunoSEQ multiplex PCR, yet TCRdb's version contains in-frame clones alone and is incomplete. The data contain tens of thousands of clones, more than 75% of them seen just once; the ten biggest clones take up roughly an eighth. Sequencing used peripheral blood. Receptors originate from a human donor in a cohort sampled during active COVID-19.

The chain combines TRBV19 with TRBJ2-6, with 7 bases identical to TRBD2. Germline CDR1 LNHDA, CDR2 SQIVND (reference sequence). The V and J ends lost 8 bases and 7 bases, in that order; junction bases with no gene match: 20. This CDR3 region has 18 residues. CDR3 nucleotides: TGTGCCAGTGGGAGGGTAGGGGACGGAGTTTTTGGTGCCAACGTCCTGACTTTC. This encodes CASGRVGDGVFGANVLTF.

The chain employs TRBV7-9 and TRBJ2-5; 12 nucleotides match TRBD2. The CDR3 is 18 amino acids. The germline gives CDR1 SEHNR, CDR2 FQNEAQ (reference sequence). V lost 1 base, J lost 2 bases, and 8 bases stayed unmatched. The CDR3 is CASSLVSSGGAEQETQYF. The CDR3 DNA reads as TGTGCCAGCAGCTTAGTTTCTAGCGGGGGGGCAGAGCAAGAGACCCAGTACTTC.

This chain uses TRBV28 with TRBJ1-4; no reliable D call. CDR3 length: 14 amino acids. V was shortened by 8 bases and J by 0 bases, with 10 bases between the two germline ends. Germline values: CDR1 MDHEN, CDR2 SYDVKM. CDR3 region: CASGYTATNEKLFF. DNA of the CDR3: TGTGCCAGCGGATACACAGCAACTAATGAAAAACTGTTTTTT.

The chain joins TRBV6-5 to TRBJ2-7, with 9 positions matching TRBD1. With 5 bases clipped from V and 7 bases from J, the junction kept 9 bases outside the gene matches. This CDR3 spans 14 amino acids. The germline V gene encodes CDR1 MNHEY and CDR2 SVGAGI. CDR3 loop: CASSPPGQGEEQYF. Here the CDR3 DNA reads TGTGCCAGCAGTCCTCCGGGACAGGGTGAAGAGCAGTACTTC.

The chain uses TRBV3-1 (or the pseudogene TRBV3-2) and TRBJ1-1, with 8 bases that match TRBD1. CDR1 and CDR2 (germline): LGHDT, YNNKEL (reference sequence). V trimming: 4 bases; J trimming: 4 bases; junction bases outside the gene matches: 11. The CDR3 is 16 amino acids. The CDR3 region is CASSRGQGAGRTEAFF. The CDR3 DNA is TGTGCCAGCAGCCGCGGGCAGGGGGCCGGGCGCACTGAAGCTTTCTTT.

This chain joins TRBV11-2 and TRBJ2-5, with 9 bases lining up with TRBD2. CDR3 length: 16 amino acids. The J segment lost 1 base and the V segment lost 3 bases, leaving 6 bases of the junction unmatched. CDR1 and CDR2 (germline): SGHAT, FQNNGV. This CDR3 is CASSFMSGGFQETQYF. The CDR3 DNA reads as TGTGCCAGCAGCTTCATGAGCGGGGGGTTCCAAGAGACCCAGTACTTC.

This clone was counted once. The chain uses TRBV7-2 and TRBJ2-3; 7 bases are shared with TRBD2. Trimming took 4 bases from V and 2 from J; bases not matched to a gene: 9. There are 16 residues in the CDR3. Germline V CDR1 and CDR2: SGHTA, FQGNSA. CDR3 DNA: TGTGCCAGCAGCTACCTAAAGCGGGGACTCACAGATACGCAGTATTTT. The encoded protein is CASSYLKRGLTDTQYF.

This chain joins TRBV6-5 and TRBJ2-3, with 8 bases fitting TRBD2. V shed 0 bases and J 5 bases; nucleotides not matched to a gene: 7. The CDR3 has 16 residues. Germline CDR1 MNHEY, CDR2 SVGAGI. Here the CDR3 reads CASSYSSGLARDTQYF. As DNA, the CDR3 is TGTGCCAGCAGTTACTCGTCCGGACTAGCTAGAGATACGCAGTATTTT.

The chain couples TRBV11-3 to TRBJ2-1; 12 positions agree with TRBD2. Trimming at V came to 3 bases and at J to 7 bases, leaving 4 bases not matched to a gene. The V gene's germline CDR1 is SGHNT and CDR2 YENEEA. The CDR3 spans 15 residues. The CDR3 region has the DNA TGTGCCAGCAGCTTTAGGACTAGCGGGGAGAATGAGCAGTTCTTC. Translation gives CASSFRTSGENEQFF.

The CDR3 region is CASSSPGQGNTGELFF. Written as DNA, the CDR3 is TGTGCCAGCAGCTCTCCGGGACAGGGAAACACCGGGGAGCTGTTTTTT. V and J are TRBV7-9 and TRBJ2-2; 9 bases are shared with TRBD1. Germline V gene data show CDR1 as SEHNR and CDR2 as FQNEAQ (reference sequence). The CDR3 is 16 amino acids. J was trimmed by 2 bases and V by 4 bases; bases with no gene match: 5. Full variable domain (missing parts from reference TRBV7-9 and TRBJ2-2): DTGVSQNPRHKITKRGQNVTFRCDPISEHNRLYWYRQTLGQGPEFLTYFQNEAQLEKSRLLSDRFSAERPKGSFSTLEIQRTEQGDSAMYLCASSSPGQGNTGELFFGEGSRLTVL.

The chain carries TRBV7-9 and TRBJ1-3; TRBD1 agrees at 8 bases. The trim removed 5 bases at V and 12 bases at J, leaving 6 bases unmatched. The CDR3 length is 12 residues. Germline CDR1 reads SEHNR; CDR2 reads FQNEAQ (reference sequence). CDR3 DNA sequence: TGTGCCAGCAGCCTAAGACAGGGGATCATATATTTT. It specifies CASSLRQGIIYF.

V is TRBV15 and J is TRBJ2-1, with TRBD2 matching over 12 bases. Germline trimming cut 0 bases from V and 2 bases from J; bases unmatched to any gene: 11. This CDR3 comprises 20 residues. CDR1 LNHNV and CDR2 YYDKDF come from the germline V gene (reference sequence). CDR3 loop: CATSRDTQTSGGPPYNEQFF. The CDR3 bases are TGTGCCACCAGCAGAGATACCCAGACTAGCGGGGGACCGCCCTACAATGAGCAGTTCTTC.

The chain combines TRBV7-6 with TRBJ2-3; 10 nucleotides align to TRBD2. Germline CDR1 and CDR2: SGHVS and FNYEAQ. This CDR3 is built from 16 residues. Germline trimming cut 3 bases from V and 3 bases from J; bases unmatched to any gene: 6. CDR3 DNA: TGTGCCAGCAGCTTTCCAACTAGCGGGGAGACAGATACGCAGTATTTT. This codes for CASSFPTSGETDTQYF.

This chain connects TRBV6-2 or TRBV6-3 to TRBJ2-1; 15 nucleotides match TRBD2. Losses at the gene ends were 5 bases for V and 4 bases for J; bases not matched to a gene: 6. CDR3 length: 17 amino acids. CDR1 is MNHEY and CDR2 is SVGEGT in the germline V gene. CDR3 nucleotide sequence: TGTGCCAGCAGTCCCGGGACTAGCGGGGGGAGGTACAATGAGCAGTTCTTC. Its protein product is CASSPGTSGGRYNEQFF.

The V gene is TRBV7-2, the J gene TRBJ1-2; tentatively, D is TRBD1 (6 bases). Per the germline V gene, CDR1 is SGHTA and CDR2 is FQGNSA. Trimming pared 5 bases from V and 2 bases from J, leaving 12 bases between. CDR3 size: 14 residues. CDR3: CASSERTANYGYTF. For the CDR3, the DNA is TGTGCCAGCAGCGAAAGGACAGCAAACTATGGCTACACCTTC.

V usage is TRBV6-5 and J usage is TRBJ2-3, with D maybe TRBD1 (6 bases). V was shortened by 5 bases and J by 5 bases, with 14 bases between the two germline ends. The germline V gene has CDR1 MNHEY and CDR2 SVGAGI. The CDR3 is made up of 14 amino acids. CDR3 sequence reads: CASSNTGIRDTQYF. The CDR3 nucleotides read TGTGCCAGCAGTAACACAGGGATTAGAGATACGCAGTATTTT.

The V and J genes are TRBV5-1 and TRBJ1-2; no reliable D call. V was trimmed by 0 bases and J by 5 bases, leaving 11 bases between them. Germline CDR1 and CDR2: SGHRS and YFSETQ. The CDR3 covers 14 residues. Here the CDR3 reads CASSLGNSRYGYTF. For the CDR3, the DNA is TGCGCCAGCAGCTTGGGTAACAGTAGGTATGGCTACACCTTC.

This sequence joins TRBV5-4 and TRBJ2-5, with 15 bases matching TRBD2. CDR1 and CDR2 from the germline V gene are SGHNT and YYREEE (reference sequence). This CDR3 is 16 amino acids long. The ends lost 3 bases at V and 5 bases at J; junction bases unmatched: 5. CDR3 residues: CASSSGLAGGGETQYF. DNA of the CDR3: TGTGCCAGCAGCTCGGGACTAGCGGGGGGTGGGGAGACCCAGTACTTC.

The chain recombines TRBV3-1 (or the pseudogene TRBV3-2) with TRBJ1-3; 9 bases line up with TRBD1. The CDR3 totals 15 residues. The germline V gene encodes CDR1 LGHDT and CDR2 YNNKEL (reference sequence). J lost 7 bases, V lost 3 bases, and 7 bases had no gene match. The CDR3 spells CASSHLRDRDNTIYF. For the CDR3, the DNA is TGTGCCAGCAGCCACCTCCGGGACAGGGACAACACCATATATTTT.

The J gene is TRBJ1-6, the V gene TRBV18; 10 nucleotides align to TRBD1. CDR3 length equals 16 residues. V lost 3 bases and J lost 10; bases outside the gene matches: 9. CDR1 KGHSH and CDR2 LQKENI come from the germline V gene. The CDR3 reads CASSPRSGQGRSPLHF. The DNA for the CDR3 is TGTGCCAGCTCACCGCGGTCGGGACAGGGGCGGTCACCCCTCCACTTT.

As DNA, the CDR3 is TGCGCCAGCAGCTTGGGCCACAGGGAGGGTGGCTACACCTTC. This translates into CASSLGHREGGYTF. The gene calls are TRBV5-1 and TRBJ1-2, with D possibly matching TRBD1 (6 bases). There are 14 residues in the CDR3. The ends were cut back, 0 bases at V and 7 bases at J, with 13 bases in the middle. Germline V gives CDR1 SGHRS, CDR2 YFSETQ. Full variable domain (rest looked up from reference TRBV5-1 and TRBJ1-2): KAGVTQTPRYLIKTRGQQVTLSCSPISGHRSVSWYQQTPGQGLQFLFEYFSETQRNKGNFPGRFSGRQFSNSRSEMNVSTLELGDSALYLCASSLGHREGGYTFGSGTRLTVV.

The V and J genes are TRBV12-5 and TRBJ1-3, with 9 bases that match TRBD1. Looked up from germline, CDR1 is LGHNT and CDR2 is FRNRAP. J was trimmed by 1 base and V by 6 bases; bases with no gene match: 16. The CDR3 is made up of 19 amino acids. In DNA form, the CDR3 reads TGTGCTAGTGGACGGCGGGCCATGGGACAGGGTAGATCTGGAAACACCATATATTTT. This codes for CASGRRAMGQGRSGNTIYF. Full variable domain (outside the CDR3, taken from reference TRBV12-5 and TRBJ1-3): DARVTQTPRHKVTEMGQEVTMRCQPILGHNTVFWYRQTMMQGLELLAYFRNRAPLDDSGMPKDRFSAEMPDATLATLKIQPSEPRDSAVYFCASGRRAMGQGRSGNTIYFGEGSWLTVV.

This clone was found a few times. V usage is TRBV2 and J usage is TRBJ1-4, with a possible D match to TRBD1 (5 bases). The V end was cut by 7 bases, the J end by 2 bases, with 11 bases between. This CDR3 contains 14 residues. Germline V lookup: CDR1 SNHLY, CDR2 FYNNEI. CDR3 sequence (DNA): TGTGCCAGCACCCCGGGACTGACTAATGAAAAACTGTTTTTT. Amino acid sequence: CASTPGLTNEKLFF.